This TCR beta chain was sequenced in a study of blood T cell repertoires in COVID-19. Study overall: Acute-phase and convalescent COVID-19 samples originated in the United States, Italy and Spain.

Assay used: immunoSEQ multiplex PCR; TCRdb lists only in-frame clones, some missing. The repertoire has 300,000 to 400,000 clones, about 86% of them found once; the top ten carry approximately 4.6%. Enrollees, 18 to 89 years old, lived in approximately 24 US areas. Germline V CDR1 and CDR2: SGHRS, YFSETQ. Deletions cut 0 bases from V and 5 bases from J, with 12 bases between. The CDR3 sequence is 15 residues long. The specimen sequenced was PBMCs or T cells enriched from blood (not recorded which). This TCR was recovered from a woman aged 40 to 50 with acute COVID-19. This chain connects TRBV5-1 to TRBJ1-5; D gene unclear. CDR3 residues: CASSLGTEAHQPQHF. CDR3 nucleotides: TGCGCCAGCAGCTTGGGGACGGAGGCTCATCAGCCCCAGCATTTT.